These T cell receptor beta chains were read from a single sample in a study of T-cell memory formation after mild COVID-19. TCRdb redid the calling of the 5' RACE reads with MiXCR, one entry per CDR3 protein. Of hundreds of thousands of distinct CDR3 sequences in the sample, under 20% are singletons; the top ten hold approximately 25%. Sequencing was carried out using PBMCs or a T cell subset sorted from them (not recorded which). The origin of the receptors is a man younger than 30 who had mild COVID-19 (a few samples of this study predate the infection). Cell type and time point are not known. Both conserved end residues are part of each CDR3. The D gene is left open where the match is weak. The size field is filled for only some rows; it gives once, few, many or a size class.

clone_size: many; v_call: TRBV7-7; d_call: -; j_call: TRBJ2-2; cdr3_aa: CASSLGTPGELFF; cdr3_nt: TGTGCTAGCAGCTTAGGGACGCCCGGGGAGCTGTTTTTT
clone_size: -; v_call: TRBV7-2; d_call: TRBD1; j_call: TRBJ1-1; cdr3_aa: CASSPDRLDTEAFF; cdr3_nt: TGTGCCAGCAGCCCGGACAGGTTGGACACTGAAGCTTTCTTT
clone_size: many; v_call: TRBV7-9; d_call: -; j_call: TRBJ2-7; cdr3_aa: CASSLAARDEQYF; cdr3_nt: TGTGCCAGCAGCTTAGCAGCCAGGGACGAGCAGTACTTC
clone_size: few; v_call: TRBV20-1; d_call: -; j_call: TRBJ2-3; cdr3_aa: CSARPRWGSLTDTQYF; cdr3_nt: TGCAGTGCTAGACCAAGGTGGGGATCCCTCACAGATACGCAGTATTTT
clone_size: many; v_call: TRBV7-9; d_call: TRBD1; j_call: TRBJ2-3; cdr3_aa: CASSSGQGRDTQYF; cdr3_nt: TGTGCCAGCAGCTCAGGACAGGGAAGAGATACGCAGTATTTT
clone_size: -; v_call: TRBV29-1; d_call: -; j_call: TRBJ2-7; cdr3_aa: CSAGGPRDNEQYF; cdr3_nt: TGCAGCGCTGGGGGCCCCCGCGATAACGAGCAGTACTTC
clone_size: -; v_call: TRBV4-3; d_call: TRBD2; j_call: TRBJ2-5; cdr3_aa: CASSPGGTTETQYF; cdr3_nt: TGCGCCAGCAGCCCGGGGGGAACAACGGAGACCCAGTACTTC
clone_size: -; v_call: TRBV15; d_call: -; j_call: TRBJ2-7; cdr3_aa: CATSSSLGAVQLGDF; cdr3_nt: TGTGCCACCAGCAGTTCTTTAGGGGCGGTCCAACTAGGGGACTTC
clone_size: -; v_call: TRBV29-1; d_call: -; j_call: TRBJ1-1; cdr3_aa: CSVESVTEAFF; cdr3_nt: TGCAGCGTTGAGTCGGTCACTGAAGCTTTCTTT
clone_size: few; v_call: TRBV7-2; d_call: -; j_call: TRBJ2-2; cdr3_aa: CASSLGTTTGELFF; cdr3_nt: TGTGCCAGCAGCTTAGGGACCACGACCGGGGAGCTGTTTTTT
clone_size: few; v_call: TRBV12-3/TRBV12-4; d_call: -; j_call: TRBJ1-1; cdr3_aa: CASTSTVTTEAFF; cdr3_nt: TGTGCCAGCACCTCCACAGTGACCACTGAAGCTTTCTTT
clone_size: -; v_call: TRBV5-1; d_call: -; j_call: TRBJ2-1; cdr3_aa: CASSLDRAVLTTYNEQFF; cdr3_nt: TGCGCCAGCAGCTTGGATCGGGCGGTATTGACAACCTACAATGAGCAGTTCTTC
clone_size: -; v_call: TRBV12-3/TRBV12-4; d_call: TRBD2; j_call: TRBJ2-3; cdr3_aa: CASSLWAGLAGGPDTQYF; cdr3_nt: TGTGCCAGCAGCCTTTGGGCGGGACTAGCGGGGGGGCCAGATACGCAGTATTTT
clone_size: -; v_call: TRBV2; d_call: -; j_call: TRBJ1-5; cdr3_aa: CASSEAGYQPQHF; cdr3_nt: TGTGCCAGCAGTGAAGCAGGGTATCAGCCCCAGCATTTT
clone_size: once; v_call: TRBV5-1; d_call: TRBD1; j_call: TRBJ1-2; cdr3_aa: CASAEGQHGYGYTF; cdr3_nt: TGCGCCAGCGCCGAGGGACAGCACGGCTATGGCTACACCTTC
clone_size: -; v_call: TRBV15; d_call: TRBD1; j_call: TRBJ1-5; cdr3_aa: CATSGRDSRTQPQHF; cdr3_nt: TGTGCCACCAGCGGGAGGGACAGTAGGACTCAGCCCCAGCATTTT
clone_size: few; v_call: TRBV11-2; d_call: -; j_call: TRBJ2-1; cdr3_aa: CASSSGTQQFF; cdr3_nt: TGTGCCAGCAGCTCGGGGACACAGCAGTTCTTC
clone_size: few; v_call: TRBV20-1; d_call: -; j_call: TRBJ2-2; cdr3_aa: CSARSRATITGELFF; cdr3_nt: TGCAGTGCTAGATCCAGGGCGACGATAACCGGGGAGCTGTTTTTT
clone_size: -; v_call: TRBV5-1; d_call: -; j_call: TRBJ2-3; cdr3_aa: CASSSALGLADTQYF; cdr3_nt: TGCGCCAGCAGCTCCGCCCTTGGACTGGCAGATACGCAGTATTTT
clone_size: -; v_call: TRBV12-3/TRBV12-4; d_call: TRBD2; j_call: TRBJ2-2; cdr3_aa: CASTPGLAMNGGELFF; cdr3_nt: TGTGCCAGCACCCCGGGACTAGCTATGAATGGCGGGGAGCTGTTTTTT
clone_size: -; v_call: TRBV5-1; d_call: TRBD1; j_call: TRBJ2-7; cdr3_aa: CASSLDRGFDYEQYF; cdr3_nt: TGCGCCAGCAGCTTGGACAGGGGGTTCGACTACGAGCAGTACTTC
clone_size: -; v_call: TRBV7-9; d_call: -; j_call: TRBJ1-2; cdr3_aa: CASSLGLGGNYGYTF; cdr3_nt: TGTGCCAGCAGCTTAGGTCTCGGCGGAAACTATGGCTACACCTTC
clone_size: -; v_call: TRBV10-3; d_call: TRBD1; j_call: TRBJ1-1; cdr3_aa: CAISATGRDTEAFF; cdr3_nt: TGTGCCATCAGTGCGACAGGGAGGGACACTGAAGCTTTCTTT
clone_size: few; v_call: TRBV5-5; d_call: -; j_call: TRBJ2-1; cdr3_aa: CASSLAPRVVNEQFF; cdr3_nt: TGTGCCAGCAGCTTGGCCCCTAGAGTCGTCAATGAGCAGTTCTTC
clone_size: few; v_call: TRBV28; d_call: TRBD1; j_call: TRBJ1-4; cdr3_aa: CASSPGQGDGKLFF; cdr3_nt: TGTGCCAGCAGTCCGGGACAGGGAGATGGAAAACTGTTTTTT
clone_size: -; v_call: TRBV3-1; d_call: -; j_call: TRBJ2-7; cdr3_aa: CASSQDRRPYEQYF; cdr3_nt: TGTGCCAGCAGCCAAGATCGAAGACCCTACGAGCAGTACTTC
clone_size: many; v_call: TRBV10-3; d_call: -; j_call: TRBJ2-3; cdr3_aa: CAISESIDGAAGHYTDTQYF; cdr3_nt: TGTGCCATCAGTGAGTCGATTGATGGGGCTGCGGGGCACTACACAGATACGCAGTATTTT
clone_size: -; v_call: TRBV5-1; d_call: TRBD1; j_call: TRBJ1-2; cdr3_aa: CASSLTQGRYGYTF; cdr3_nt: TGCGCCAGCAGCTTGACACAGGGGCGGTATGGCTACACCTTC
clone_size: many; v_call: TRBV7-2; d_call: -; j_call: TRBJ2-2; cdr3_aa: CASSLQGGAGELFF; cdr3_nt: TGTGCCAGCAGTTTACAGGGAGGGGCCGGGGAGCTGTTTTTT
clone_size: -; v_call: TRBV4-1; d_call: TRBD1; j_call: TRBJ2-1; cdr3_aa: CASSQEPGQPEQFF; cdr3_nt: TGCGCCAGCAGCCAAGAACCGGGACAGCCCGAGCAGTTCTTC
clone_size: few; v_call: TRBV6-2/TRBV6-3; d_call: -; j_call: TRBJ1-1; cdr3_aa: CASSYEEDTEAFF; cdr3_nt: TGTGCCAGCAGTTACGAGGAGGACACTGAAGCTTTCTTT
clone_size: -; v_call: TRBV5-5; d_call: -; j_call: TRBJ1-5; cdr3_aa: CASSPGSVSELPQHF; cdr3_nt: TGTGCCAGCAGCCCAGGTAGTGTTTCCGAGCTGCCCCAGCATTTT
clone_size: few; v_call: TRBV20-1; d_call: TRBD1; j_call: TRBJ2-3; cdr3_aa: CSATKDRVRTDTQYF; cdr3_nt: TGCAGTGCTACAAAGGACAGGGTCCGGACAGATACGCAGTATTTT
clone_size: few; v_call: TRBV7-2; d_call: TRBD2; j_call: TRBJ2-7; cdr3_aa: CASSWGLAGYEQYF; cdr3_nt: TGTGCCAGCAGCTGGGGACTAGCGGGGTACGAGCAGTACTTC
clone_size: few; v_call: TRBV7-2; d_call: -; j_call: TRBJ2-1; cdr3_aa: CASSLTSQYNEQFF; cdr3_nt: TGTGCCAGCAGCTTAACTTCACAGTACAATGAGCAGTTCTTC